Given below is one T cell receptor (beta chain) in context. Its target is unknown. The source of the sample is a study of STAT5B mutations in CD4+ large granular lymphocyte leukemia. Overall study results and limits: Main leukemic clonotypes were patient-specific, but about 26% appeared at low frequency elsewhere. CD4-sorted patient repertoires seemed more clonal than healthy CD4+ repertoires.

Data came from immunoSEQ multiplex PCR; TCRdb stores just in-frame clones and leaves some out. Among tens of thousands of clones listed, 81% were seen once. The CDR3 is made up of 13 amino acids. Trimming shortened V by 1 base and J by 4 bases, and 8 bases separated the two germline ends. Per the germline V gene, CDR1 is SGHTA and CDR2 is FQGNSA. The TCR sequence derives from a human donor in good health. The V call is TRBV7-2, the J call TRBJ2-7; D is undetermined. Material for sequencing was CD4+ T cells from blood buffy coats. CDR3 region: CASSLVSGYEQYF. In DNA, the CDR3 is TGTGCCAGCAGCTTAGTGTCGGGTTACGAGCAGTACTTC.